These 15 T cell receptor beta chains came from one sample sequenced in a study of blood T cell repertoires in COVID-19. Only in-frame clones appear in the TCRdb table, and some are missing; sequencing was by immunoSEQ multiplex PCR. The sample comprises more than 75,000 clones, under 90% of which are singletons, and 10% to 15% rests with the top ten. Sequenced input: peripheral blood. These receptor sequences come from a human donor in a cohort sampled during active COVID-19.

The chain joins TRBV4-2 to TRBJ1-4; D possibly corresponds to TRBD1 (5 bases). The CDR3 contains 16 residues. Per germline, CDR1 LGHNA and CDR2 YNFKEQ. V shed 4 bases and J shed 0 bases, with 12 bases lying between them. The CDR3 loop is CASSPNRDSTNEKLFF. CDR3 sequence (DNA): TGTGCCAGCAGCCCTAACCGGGACTCAACTAATGAAAAACTGTTTTTT.

This chain uses TRBV6-5 with TRBJ1-4, with 11 bases fitting TRBD1. The V gene end was trimmed by 8 bases and the J gene end by 7 bases; junction bases not matched to a gene: 6. Germline CDR1 and CDR2: MNHEY and SVGAGI. The length of the CDR3 is 14 residues. The CDR3 DNA is TGTGCCAGCCGGACAGGGGGCGTCGGTGAAAAACTGTTTTTT. This sequence encodes CASRTGGVGEKLFF.

The rearrangement joins TRBV5-1 to TRBJ2-5; 11 bases align to TRBD2. Trimming removed 2 bases from V and 5 bases from J; junction bases left unmatched: 5. Germline values: CDR1 SGHRS, CDR2 YFSETQ. The CDR3 loop spans 15 amino acids. In DNA, the CDR3 is TGCGCCAGCAGCTTCTCTAGCGGGGGGCGGGAGACCCAGTACTTC. Protein sequence: CASSFSSGGRETQYF.

In its sample, this clone was seen a few times. This chain joins TRBV19 and TRBJ1-5; D call uncertain. CDR1 and CDR2 (germline): LNHDA, SQIVND (reference sequence). The V and J ends lost 2 bases and 7 bases respectively, with 15 bases between them. The CDR3 totals 15 residues. CDR3 residues: CASSIYAEGGQPQHF. CDR3 sequence (DNA): TGTGCCAGTAGTATATACGCGGAGGGCGGGCAGCCCCAGCATTTT.

This clone came up a few times. This chain links TRBV6-5 with TRBJ1-2; 8 nucleotides agree with TRBD1. Trimming removed 6 bases from V and 7 bases from J; junction bases left unmatched: 4. Germline loops: CDR1 MNHEY, CDR2 SVGAGI. CDR3 size: 12 residues. CDR3 in amino acids: CASRRTGSGYTF. As DNA, the CDR3 is TGTGCCAGCAGAAGGACAGGGTCTGGCTACACCTTC.

V and J are TRBV18 and TRBJ2-2; 7 bases agree with TRBD1. The J segment lost 7 bases and the V segment lost 6 bases, leaving 2 bases of the junction unmatched. The germline V gene encodes CDR1 KGHSH and CDR2 LQKENI. This CDR3 is built from 12 residues. Here the CDR3 DNA reads TGTGCCAGCTCGCGGACAGGCGGGGAGCTGTTTTTT. It translates to CASSRTGGELFF.

The chain is built from TRBV5-5 and TRBJ2-7; 8 bases fit TRBD1. J was trimmed by 3 bases and V by 1 base; bases with no gene match: 6. The CDR3 is 15 amino acids. The germline V gene has CDR1 SGHKS and CDR2 YYEKEE (reference sequence). The CDR3 loop reads CASSLRQGILYEQYF. CDR3 nucleotide sequence: TGTGCCAGCAGCTTGAGACAGGGGATCCTCTACGAGCAGTACTTC.

The chain recombines TRBV27 with TRBJ2-1; D call uncertain. The CDR3 extends over 11 amino acids. V was pared by 3 bases and J by 9 bases, with 6 bases between. Germline V gene sequence: CDR1 MNHEY, CDR2 SMNVEV (reference sequence). The DNA of the CDR3 is TGTGCCAGCAGTTTTGGCAGTGAGCAGTTCTTC. It translates to CASSFGSEQFF.

V gene TRBV9 combines with J gene TRBJ2-7, with D possibly being TRBD1 (5 bases). The germline V gene has CDR1 SGDLS and CDR2 YYNGEE. Between the trimmed V and J ends, which lost 3 bases and 3 bases, there was a span of 10 bases. CDR3 length: 13 amino acids. This CDR3 is CASSGQLDYEQYF. The CDR3 DNA sequence: TGTGCCAGCAGCGGACAGCTAGACTACGAGCAGTACTTC.

This clone was seen only a few times. V and J are TRBV10-2 and TRBJ1-5, with D hard to call. With 2 bases removed from V and 4 bases from J, the gap between germline ends came to 3 bases. The CDR3 runs 12 residues. Germline V gives CDR1 WSHSY, CDR2 SAAADI. This CDR3 is CASSEPNQPQHF. In DNA, the CDR3 is TGCGCCAGCAGTGAGCCAAATCAGCCCCAGCATTTT.

This clone appeared once. This chain connects TRBV6-5 to TRBJ2-2; D is perhaps TRBD1 (6 bases). The V gene lost 9 bases and the J gene lost 1 base, with 15 bases spanning the gap. CDR1 and CDR2 (germline): MNHEY, SVGAGI. CDR3 length equals 15 residues. For the CDR3, the DNA is TGTGCCAGTTGTTGGGGGCAGGGGAACACCGGGGAGCTGTTTTTT. This translates into CASCWGQGNTGELFF.

This sequence joins TRBV7-9 and TRBJ1-1, with D tentatively TRBD1 (5 bases). CDR1 SEHNR and CDR2 FQNEAQ come from the germline V gene (reference sequence). The length of the CDR3 is 16 residues. Trimming took off 7 bases at V and 1 base at J, with 19 bases between the two ends. This chain's CDR3 is CASKTGSLTGNTEAFF. The DNA for the CDR3 is TGTGCCAGCAAAACAGGCAGTCTAACGGGGAACACTGAAGCTTTCTTT.

This chain connects TRBV3-1 (or the pseudogene TRBV3-2) to TRBJ2-3; 9 bases line up with TRBD2. After removal of 3 bases from V and 6 bases from J, the junction contained 7 bases not matched to a gene. CDR1 is LGHDT, CDR2 YNNKEL, per germline (reference sequence). This CDR3 has 15 residues. The CDR3 region is CASSHLAGGRDTQYF. The CDR3 DNA sequence: TGTGCCAGCAGCCACCTTGCGGGGGGGCGGGATACGCAGTATTTT.

This sequence joins TRBV10-3 and TRBJ2-7; TRBD1 aligns across 7 bases. With 10 bases clipped from V and 5 bases from J, the junction kept 5 bases outside the gene matches. This CDR3 comprises 11 residues. In germline, CDR1 is ENHRY, CDR2 SYGVKD. CDR3 protein: CASGQENEQYF. The CDR3 DNA sequence: TGTGCCAGTGGACAGGAAAACGAGCAGTACTTC.

The rearrangement uses TRBV18 and TRBJ2-3; 7 bases map to TRBD1. V was clipped by 2 bases and J by 2 bases; unmatched bases: 4. This CDR3 contains 15 residues. Germline V gene lookup returns CDR1 KGHSH and CDR2 LQKENI. The CDR3 loop is CASSPRDSNTDTQYF. The CDR3 nucleotides read TGTGCCAGCTCACCAAGGGACAGCAACACAGATACGCAGTATTTT.